The source of this TCR beta chain is a study of blood T cell repertoires in COVID-19. The protocol was immunoSEQ multiplex PCR, while the TCRdb copy is restricted to in-frame clones and leaves out a portion. The data show about 270,000 clones, with 88% seen just once and about 3% held by the top ten. Trimming took 4 bases from V and 2 from J, leaving 10 bases between them. The CDR3 loop spans 15 amino acids. Germline V lookup: CDR1 SGHKS, CDR2 YYEKEE (reference sequence). V and J are TRBV5-5 and TRBJ2-6, with D maybe TRBD1 (6 bases). Sequenced material: PBMCs or T cells enriched from blood (not recorded which). The clonotype originates from a woman in her forties or fifties who had recovered from COVID-19. Written as DNA, the CDR3 is TGTGCCAGCAGCCTCCCAGGGGCTGGGGCCAACGTCCTGACTTTC. Translating gives CASSLPGAGANVLTF.